This record covers a single TCR beta chain. Its antigen remains undetermined. The data belong to a study of T cells expressing NK-cell markers (dated by TCRdb to 2019 to 2021). General notes on the study: In sorted CD3+CD56+NKG2C+, CD3+CD56+NKG2C- and CD3+CD56-NKG2C+ T-cell subsets from 7 or 8 donors, TCR beta-chain repertoires were profiled. Among the eight sequenced donors, only one was HCMV-seronegative, while the other seven were HCMV-seropositive. Illumina HiSeq 2000/2500, MiSeq or NextSeq was used to sequence libraries as 2 x 150 bp reads. The study sequenced eight donors, all healthy volunteers chosen at random: three men and five women. Overall study results and their limits: Those dominant clonotypes were again the most abundant among CD3+CD56-NKG2C+ cells in four donors, at about 25-65%. In about 6 donors, the dominant CD3+CD56+NKG2C+ clonotypes were found to rank among the top 10 CD8+ clonotypes and to make up roughly 1.0-7.5% of CD8+ T cells. Whether the expanded NKG2C-expressing T cell clones were specific for HCMV antigens remained unclear.

HCMV-specific IgG was detected in serum with a commercial ELISA kit to determine HCMV serostatus. Ficoll density gradient centrifugation was used to isolate peripheral blood mononuclear cells from blood. The sequencer listed for this sample is Illumina HiSeq 2000. TCR beta cDNA libraries were prepared using 5'RACE template switching, which introduced a universal primer site and unique molecular identifiers. cDNA synthesis was primed from the TCR beta constant segment, followed by two successive PCR amplification steps. The authors processed their data as follows. Reads were demultiplexed and grouped by UMI with MIGEC, and clonotypes were assembled and quantified with MiTCR. To exclude erroneous sequences, any TCR cDNA sequence not supported by at least two reads was discarded. The tcR package was used for downstream repertoire analysis, and clonotypes were matched between fractions using CDR3 nucleotide sequence together with V segment. Antigen specificity was annotated against VDJdb with VDJmatch, allowing one amino acid substitution in CDR3. Each CDR3 protein sequence appears as one entry after TCRdb reprocessed the reads, and no DNA is included. These V and J calls derive from TCRdb rather than the authors' analysis. In this sample's table one finds 300,000 to 450,000 distinct CDR3 sequences. About 5.2% of the sample rests with the top ten.

The CDR3 sequence holds 14 residues, the cysteine and phenylalanine included. DNA was not recorded. As encoded in the germline V gene, CDR1 is SGHRS while CDR2 is YFSETQ. The receptor was derived from a man aged 18-70 years in good health. Recombination linked TRBV5-1 to TRBJ2-7; lacking DNA, the TRBD1 call made by TCRdb goes unchecked. The sequenced material came from blood T cells: a sorted CD56 or NKG2C T cell subset, CD4+ or CD8+ T cells, or bulk PBMC T cells (not recorded which). CDR3 loop: CASRTRGQGYEQYF.